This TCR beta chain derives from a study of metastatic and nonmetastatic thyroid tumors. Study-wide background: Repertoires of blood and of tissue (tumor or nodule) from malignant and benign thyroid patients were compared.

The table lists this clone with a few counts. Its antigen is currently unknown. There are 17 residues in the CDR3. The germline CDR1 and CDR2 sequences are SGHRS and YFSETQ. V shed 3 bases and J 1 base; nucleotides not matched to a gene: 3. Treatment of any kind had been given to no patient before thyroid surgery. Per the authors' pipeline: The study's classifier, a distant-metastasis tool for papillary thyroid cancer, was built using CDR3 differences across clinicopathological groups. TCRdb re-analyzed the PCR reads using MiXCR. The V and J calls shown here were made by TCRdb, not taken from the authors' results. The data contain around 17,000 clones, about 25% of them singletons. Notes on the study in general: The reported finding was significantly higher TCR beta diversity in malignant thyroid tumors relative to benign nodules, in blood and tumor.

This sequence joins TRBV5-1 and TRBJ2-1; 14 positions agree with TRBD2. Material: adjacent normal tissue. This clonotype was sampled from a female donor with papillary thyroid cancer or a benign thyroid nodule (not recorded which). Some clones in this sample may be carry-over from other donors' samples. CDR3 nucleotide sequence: TGCGCCAGCAGCTGGACTAGCGGGAGGTTTTCCTACAATGAGCAGTTCTTC. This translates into CASSWTSGRFSYNEQFF.